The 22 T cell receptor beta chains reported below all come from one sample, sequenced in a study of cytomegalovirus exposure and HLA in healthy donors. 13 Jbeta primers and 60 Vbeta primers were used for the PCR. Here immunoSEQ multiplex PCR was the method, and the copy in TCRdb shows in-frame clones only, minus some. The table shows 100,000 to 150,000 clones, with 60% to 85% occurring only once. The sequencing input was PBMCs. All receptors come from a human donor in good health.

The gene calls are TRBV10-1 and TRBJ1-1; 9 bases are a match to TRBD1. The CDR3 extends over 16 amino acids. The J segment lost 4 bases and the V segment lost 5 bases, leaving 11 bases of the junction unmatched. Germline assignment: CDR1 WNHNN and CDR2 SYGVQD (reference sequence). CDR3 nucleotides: TGCGCCAGCAGTTTCCGGTCTCACAGGGGGCCCACTGAAGCTTTCTTT. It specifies CASSFRSHRGPTEAFF.

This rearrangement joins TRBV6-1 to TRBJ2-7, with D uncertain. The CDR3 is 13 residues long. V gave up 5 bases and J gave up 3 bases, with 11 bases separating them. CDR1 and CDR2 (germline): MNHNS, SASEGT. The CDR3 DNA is TGTGCCAGCAGTACAGAACGTCGCTACGAGCAGTACTTC. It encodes CASSTERRYEQYF.

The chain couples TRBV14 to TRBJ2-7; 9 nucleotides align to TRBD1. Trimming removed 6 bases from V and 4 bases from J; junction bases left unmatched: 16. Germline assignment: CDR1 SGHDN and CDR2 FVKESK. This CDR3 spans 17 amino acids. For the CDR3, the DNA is TGTGCCAGCAGTCATAGACCCAAGGACAGGGGCAGGTACGAGCAGTACTTC. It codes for CASSHRPKDRGRYEQYF.

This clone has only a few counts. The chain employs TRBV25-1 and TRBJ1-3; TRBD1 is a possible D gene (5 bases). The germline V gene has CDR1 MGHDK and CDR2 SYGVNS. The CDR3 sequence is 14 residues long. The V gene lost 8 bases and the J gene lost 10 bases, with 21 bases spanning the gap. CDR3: CASEGGGVPRTIYF. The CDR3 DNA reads TGTGCCAGCGAGGGTGGGGGGGTACCCAGGACCATATATTTT.

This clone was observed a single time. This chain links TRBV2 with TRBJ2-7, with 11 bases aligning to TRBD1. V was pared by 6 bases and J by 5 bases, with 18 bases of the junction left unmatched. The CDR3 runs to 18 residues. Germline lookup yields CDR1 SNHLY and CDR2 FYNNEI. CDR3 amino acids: CASRETGTGGVGQHEQYF. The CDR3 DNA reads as TGTGCCAGCAGGGAGACCGGGACAGGGGGGGTTGGTCAACACGAGCAGTACTTC.

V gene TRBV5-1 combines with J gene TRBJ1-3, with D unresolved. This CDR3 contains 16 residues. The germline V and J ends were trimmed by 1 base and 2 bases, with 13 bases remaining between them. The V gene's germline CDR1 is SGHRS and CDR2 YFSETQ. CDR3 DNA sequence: TGCGCCAGCAGCTTGTCGCCGGGGATTACTGGAAACACCATATATTTT. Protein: CASSLSPGITGNTIYF.

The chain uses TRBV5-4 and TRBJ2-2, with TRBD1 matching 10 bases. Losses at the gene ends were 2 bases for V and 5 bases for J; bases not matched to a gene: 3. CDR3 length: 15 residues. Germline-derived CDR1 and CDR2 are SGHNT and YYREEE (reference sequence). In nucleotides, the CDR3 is TGTGCCAGCAGCTTAGGACAGGGGGGAACCGGGGAGCTGTTTTTT. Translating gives CASSLGQGGTGELFF.

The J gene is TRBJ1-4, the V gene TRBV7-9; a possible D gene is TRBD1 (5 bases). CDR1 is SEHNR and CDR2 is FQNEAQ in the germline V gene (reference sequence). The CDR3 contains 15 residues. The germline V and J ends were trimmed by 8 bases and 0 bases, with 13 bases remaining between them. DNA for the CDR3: TGTGCCAGCGGCGGACAAGGATCAACTAATGAAAAACTGTTTTTT. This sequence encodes CASGGQGSTNEKLFF.

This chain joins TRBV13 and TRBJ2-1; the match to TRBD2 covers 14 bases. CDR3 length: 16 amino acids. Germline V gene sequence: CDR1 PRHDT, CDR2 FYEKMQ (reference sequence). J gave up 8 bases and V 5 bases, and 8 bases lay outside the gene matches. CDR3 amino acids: CASSLTTSGGGDEQFF. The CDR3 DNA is TGTGCCAGCAGCCTGACGACTAGCGGGGGGGGCGATGAGCAGTTCTTC.

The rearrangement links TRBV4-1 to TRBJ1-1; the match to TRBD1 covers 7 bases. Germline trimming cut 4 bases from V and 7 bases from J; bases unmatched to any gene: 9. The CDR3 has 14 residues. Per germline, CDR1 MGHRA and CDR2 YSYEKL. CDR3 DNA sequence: TGCGCCAGCAGCCTCGGTTCAGGGGGTGATGAAGCTTTCTTT. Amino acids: CASSLGSGGDEAFF.

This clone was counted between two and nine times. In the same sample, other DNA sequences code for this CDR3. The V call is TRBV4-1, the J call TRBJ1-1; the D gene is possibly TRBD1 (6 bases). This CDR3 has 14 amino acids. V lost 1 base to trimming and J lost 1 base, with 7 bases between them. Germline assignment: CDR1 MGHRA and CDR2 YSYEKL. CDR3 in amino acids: CASSQGGRNTEAFF. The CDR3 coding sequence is TGCGCCAGCAGCCAAGGGGGGCGGAACACTGAAGCTTTCTTT.

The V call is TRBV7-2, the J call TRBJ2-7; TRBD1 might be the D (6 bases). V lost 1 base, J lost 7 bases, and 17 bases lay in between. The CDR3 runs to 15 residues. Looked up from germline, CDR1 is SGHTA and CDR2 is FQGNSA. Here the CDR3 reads CASSLEGHVRVEQYF. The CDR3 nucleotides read TGTGCCAGCAGCTTAGAGGGACACGTTCGTGTAGAGCAGTACTTC.

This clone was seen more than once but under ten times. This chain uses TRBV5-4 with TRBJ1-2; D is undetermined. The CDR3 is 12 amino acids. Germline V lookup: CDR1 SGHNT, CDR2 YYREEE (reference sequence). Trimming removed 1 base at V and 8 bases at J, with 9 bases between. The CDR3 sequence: CASSLLQLGYTF. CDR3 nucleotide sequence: TGTGCCAGCAGCTTGTTACAGTTAGGCTACACCTTC.

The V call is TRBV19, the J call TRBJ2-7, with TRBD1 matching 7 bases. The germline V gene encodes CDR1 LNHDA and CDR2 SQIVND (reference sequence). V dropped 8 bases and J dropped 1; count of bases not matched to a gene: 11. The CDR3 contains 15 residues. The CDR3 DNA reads TGTGCCAGTTCCCCCACAGGGGCTCCATCCTACGAGCAGTACTTC. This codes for CASSPTGAPSYEQYF.

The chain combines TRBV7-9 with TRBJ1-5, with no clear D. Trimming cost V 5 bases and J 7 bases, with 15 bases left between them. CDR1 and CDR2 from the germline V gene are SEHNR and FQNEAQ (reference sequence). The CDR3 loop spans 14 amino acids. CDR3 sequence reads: CASSVVGEGQPQHF. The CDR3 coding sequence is TGTGCCAGCAGCGTCGTTGGGGAGGGACAGCCCCAGCATTTT.

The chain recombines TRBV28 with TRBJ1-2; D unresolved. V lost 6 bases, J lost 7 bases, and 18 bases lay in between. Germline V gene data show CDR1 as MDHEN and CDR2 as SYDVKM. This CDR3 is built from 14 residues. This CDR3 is CASSGSTVAFGYTF. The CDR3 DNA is TGTGCCAGCAGCGGTAGTACAGTGGCCTTTGGCTACACCTTC.

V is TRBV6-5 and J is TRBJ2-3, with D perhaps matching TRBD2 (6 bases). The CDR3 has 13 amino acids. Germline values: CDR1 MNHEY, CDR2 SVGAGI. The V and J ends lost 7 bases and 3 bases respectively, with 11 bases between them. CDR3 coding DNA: TGTGCCAGCACCTCGGGGGATACAGATACGCAGTATTTT. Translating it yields CASTSGDTDTQYF.

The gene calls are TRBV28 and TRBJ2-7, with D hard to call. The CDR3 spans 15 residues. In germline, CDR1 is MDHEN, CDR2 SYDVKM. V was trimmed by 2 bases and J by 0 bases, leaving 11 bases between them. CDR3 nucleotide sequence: TGTGCCAGCAGTTTAGTAAGCCAGGACTCCTACGAGCAGTACTTC. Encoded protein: CASSLVSQDSYEQYF.

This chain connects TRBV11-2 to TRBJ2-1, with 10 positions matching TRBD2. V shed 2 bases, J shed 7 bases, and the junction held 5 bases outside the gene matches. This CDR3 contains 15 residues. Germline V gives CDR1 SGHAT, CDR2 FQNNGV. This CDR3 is CASSLSSGGANEQFF. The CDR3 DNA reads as TGTGCCAGCAGCTTATCCAGCGGGGGGGCAAATGAGCAGTTCTTC.

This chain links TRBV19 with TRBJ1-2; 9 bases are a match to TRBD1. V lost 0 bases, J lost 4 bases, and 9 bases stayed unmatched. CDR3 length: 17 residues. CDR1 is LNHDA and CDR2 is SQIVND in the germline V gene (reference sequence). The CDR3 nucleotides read TGTGCCAGTAGTATAGATCTGGGACAGGGTCTCTTCTATGGCTACACCTTC. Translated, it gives CASSIDLGQGLFYGYTF.

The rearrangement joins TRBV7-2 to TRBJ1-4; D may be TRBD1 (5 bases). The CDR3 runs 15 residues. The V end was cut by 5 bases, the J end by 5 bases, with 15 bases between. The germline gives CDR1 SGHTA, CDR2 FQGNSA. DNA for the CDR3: TGTGCCAGCAGCCGACAGAAGGGAGGCAATGAAAAACTGTTTTTT. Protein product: CASSRQKGGNEKLFF.

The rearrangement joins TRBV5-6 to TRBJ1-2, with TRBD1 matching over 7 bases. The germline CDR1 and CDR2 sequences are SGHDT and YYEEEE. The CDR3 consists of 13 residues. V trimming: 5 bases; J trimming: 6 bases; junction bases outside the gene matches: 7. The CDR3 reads CASRQTGTDGYTF. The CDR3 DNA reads TGTGCCAGCAGGCAAACCGGGACAGATGGCTACACCTTC.